Sequencing of this T cell receptor beta chain was carried out in a study of cytomegalovirus exposure and HLA in healthy donors. About the study: The study placed around 80% of its approximately 400 genotyped donors in the Caucasian-associated ancestry cluster. Study results and caveats: Three chains tied to CMV proved CMV antigen-specific in vitro. TCR beta V- and J-gene trimming, according to a later analysis, was linked to a missense DCLRE1C variant. Exclusion applied to some V segments, including TRBV6-2 and TRBV6-3, as they were indistinguishable.

The PCR contained 60 Vbeta and 13 Jbeta primers. Clones were read by immunoSEQ multiplex PCR, and TCRdb kept only the in-frame ones, dropping some. The table shows some 140,000 clones, with 65% to 85% occurring only once. This clone was detected once. Its specificity is not known. V dropped 10 bases and J dropped 0 bases, with 10 bases sitting between them. Germline CDR1 and CDR2: MNHNS and SASEGT. CDR3 length: 13 amino acids. The sequenced sample consisted of PBMCs. The V call is TRBV6-1, the J call TRBJ2-4; tentatively, D is TRBD1 (6 bases). The source of this sequence is a man aged 18 to 30 in good health and CMV-seronegative. CDR3 loop: CATGTLAKNIQYF. The CDR3 nucleotides are TGTGCCACCGGGACACTAGCCAAAAACATTCAGTACTTC.